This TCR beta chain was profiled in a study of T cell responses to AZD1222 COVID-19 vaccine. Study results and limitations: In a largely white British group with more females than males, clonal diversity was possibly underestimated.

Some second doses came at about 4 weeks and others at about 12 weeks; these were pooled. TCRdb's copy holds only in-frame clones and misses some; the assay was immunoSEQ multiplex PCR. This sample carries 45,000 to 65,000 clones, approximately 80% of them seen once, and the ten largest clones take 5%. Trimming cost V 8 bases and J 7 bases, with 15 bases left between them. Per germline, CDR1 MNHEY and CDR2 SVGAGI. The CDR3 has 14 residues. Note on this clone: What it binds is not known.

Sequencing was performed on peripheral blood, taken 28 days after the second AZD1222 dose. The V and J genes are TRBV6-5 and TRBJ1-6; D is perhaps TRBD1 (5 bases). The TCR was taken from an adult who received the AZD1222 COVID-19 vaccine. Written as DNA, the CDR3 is TGTGCCAGCGGTACACAGGCGGCGAATTCACCCCTCCACTTT. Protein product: CASGTQAANSPLHF.